Listed below are T cell receptor beta chains from one sample, sequenced in a study of CD8 T cells in Susac syndrome. Via MiXCR, TCRdb re-called the immunoSEQ multiplex PCR reads, giving one row per CDR3 protein. Of about 130,000 distinct CDR3 sequences in the sample, about 90% were seen once. Source material: CD8+ T cells from PBMCs. The receptors derive from a human donor with multiple sclerosis. CDR3s include the opening cysteine and the closing phenylalanine or tryptophan. The D gene is left open where the match is weak. Only part of the rows carry a size: once, few, many, or a class if the clone is expanded.

TRBV3-1	TRBJ2-5	.	.	TGTGCCAGCAGCCCTCTGGACGAGAGCCAAGAGACCCAGTACTTC	CASSPLDESQETQYF
TRBV28	TRBJ1-2	TRBD1	.	TGTGCCAGCAGTCAGGGACAGACCAACTATGGCTACACCTTC	CASSQGQTNYGYTF
TRBV7-9	TRBJ2-7	.	.	TGTGCCAGCAGCTTAACCGGACGGAGCTCCTACGAGCAGTACTTC	CASSLTGRSSYEQYF
TRBV27	TRBJ2-7	TRBD2	.	TGTGCCAGCAGTTTGTCTACTAGCGGGACTTACTACGAGCAGTACTTC	CASSLSTSGTYYEQYF
TRBV28	TRBJ2-4	TRBD2	.	TGTGCCAGCAGCCCCCGCGGTGCAGGGACCGGTGGCGGGAGCCCCGTGCAAAACATTCAGTACTTC	CASSPRGAGTGGGSPVQNIQYF
TRBV3-1	TRBJ2-3	TRBD1	.	TGTGCCAGCAGCCACGGACAGGTTAGCACAGATACGCAGTATTTT	CASSHGQVSTDTQYF
TRBV3-1	TRBJ2-1	.	.	TGTGCCAGCAGCCAAGAATGGGGCGGGTATGAGCAGTTCTTC	CASSQEWGGYEQFF
TRBV14	TRBJ1-4	.	once	TGTGCCAGCAGCCAAGAAGGGCTAAATGAAAAACTGTTTTTT	CASSQEGLNEKLFF
TRBV7-8	TRBJ1-5	.	.	TGTGCCAGCAGCTTAGGTGATGTCCTTAGCAATCAGCCCCAGCATTTT	CASSLGDVLSNQPQHF
TRBV20-1	TRBJ2-1	.	once	TGCAGTGCTAGCGGGGTGACTAGTGGTATATCCAATGAGCAGTTCTTC	CSASGVTSGISNEQFF
TRBV7-2	TRBJ1-1	.	.	TGTGCCAGCAGCCCGGGGAAGTACACTGAAGCTTTCTTT	CASSPGKYTEAFF
TRBV4-3	TRBJ2-6	.	.	TGCGCCAGCAGCCAAGGGTGGGGGCAGGTCCTCTCTGGGGCCAACGTCCTGACTTTC	CASSQGWGQVLSGANVLTF
TRBV19	TRBJ1-1	.	.	TGTGCCAGTAGTAATAAGGCCACTGAAGCTTTCTTT	CASSNKATEAFF
TRBV7-9	TRBJ2-5	.	.	TGTGCCAGCAGCGAAAGCGGCAGTCAAGAGACCCAGTACTTC	CASSESGSQETQYF
TRBV7-6	TRBJ2-7	.	.	TGTGCCAGCAGCTTAATCGGGTCCCCCGAGCAGTACTTC	CASSLIGSPEQYF
TRBV6-5	TRBJ1-1	TRBD1	.	TGTGCCAGCAGCACGGGACAGGGCTACACTGAAGCTTTCTTT	CASSTGQGYTEAFF
TRBV12-3/TRBV12-4	TRBJ2-3	TRBD1	.	TGTGCCAGCAGTTTTAAGGACAGGGCCACAGATACGCAGTATTTT	CASSFKDRATDTQYF
TRBV6-5	TRBJ2-5	.	.	TGTGCCAGCAGTTTAACTTCAGAACAAGAGACCCAGTACTTC	CASSLTSEQETQYF
TRBV12-3/TRBV12-4	TRBJ2-1	TRBD2	once	TGTGCCAGCAGTTCGCGACTAGCGGAGCAGTTCTTC	CASSSRLAEQFF
TRBV7-6	TRBJ2-7	.	.	TGTGCCAGCAGTCTCGGACAGACCAACTACGAGCAGTACTTC	CASSLGQTNYEQYF
TRBV27	TRBJ1-2	TRBD1	.	TGTGCCAGCAGAACTCTGACAGGGGCCGACTATGGCTACACCTTC	CASRTLTGADYGYTF
TRBV27	TRBJ2-7	.	once	TGTGCCAGCAGTGTCGGCCCTGGGAATTTCTACGAGCAGTACTTC	CASSVGPGNFYEQYF
TRBV7-8	TRBJ1-1	TRBD1	.	TGTGCCAGCAGCTTTGACCAGGGGGCGAGATCTGAAGCTTTCTTT	CASSFDQGARSEAFF
TRBV16	TRBJ1-5	.	.	TGTGCCAGCAGCCAATCGGGTCAGCCCCAGCATTTT	CASSQSGQPQHF
TRBV29-1	TRBJ2-5	.	.	TGCAGCGCCGGAGGGGAGACCCAGTACTTC	CSAGGETQYF
TRBV25-1	TRBJ1-1	.	.	TGTGCCAGCAGTGCGTGGGAGGACACTGAAGCTTTCTTT	CASSAWEDTEAFF
TRBV7-3	TRBJ2-1	TRBD2	.	TGTGCCAGCAGCTTAGCACTAGCGGGGGACGCGGAGCAGTTCTTC	CASSLALAGDAEQFF
TRBV20-1	TRBJ2-7	.	.	TGCAGTGCTAGGCGGGGATCCGCCAGGGACGAGCAGTACTTC	CSARRGSARDEQYF
TRBV4-3	TRBJ2-7	TRBD1	.	TGCGCCAGCAGCCAAGGTGGGACAGGGCTCGAGCAGTACTTC	CASSQGGTGLEQYF
TRBV2	TRBJ2-7	TRBD2	.	TGTGCCAGCAATGCGGGAGGGGCCTACGAGCAGTACTTC	CASNAGGAYEQYF
TRBV6-1	TRBJ1-1	.	.	TGTGCCAGCGGGGTTGGAGGGGCGACTGAAGCTTTCTTT	CASGVGGATEAFF
TRBV6-5	TRBJ2-3	.	.	TGTGCCAGCAGTCTGACAGGACAAGCTTTAGATACGCAGTATTTT	CASSLTGQALDTQYF
TRBV3-1	TRBJ2-1	.	.	TGTGCCAGCAGCCCACCTCTTGGGGATGAGCAGTTCTTC	CASSPPLGDEQFF
TRBV7-3	TRBJ1-1	.	.	TGTGCCAGCAGCTTAAGGGCAGCTTTGAACACTGAAGCTTTCTTT	CASSLRAALNTEAFF
TRBV30	TRBJ2-7	TRBD2	.	TGTGCCTGGAGTGTCCTAGCGGGCCGCTACGAGCAGTACTTC	CAWSVLAGRYEQYF
TRBV7-9	TRBJ2-7	TRBD1	.	TGTGCCAGCAGCTCGACCGGACAGGGGGCTCGAGTTGAGCAGTACTTC	CASSSTGQGARVEQYF
TRBV5-6	TRBJ2-1	TRBD2	.	TGTGCCAGCAGGTCACTAGCGGAGCTAGCAAATGAGCAGTTCTTC	CASRSLAELANEQFF
TRBV7-9	TRBJ2-1	.	.	TGTGCCAGCGATTTCCGGGACCAAAATAATGAGCAGTTCTTC	CASDFRDQNNEQFF
TRBV29-1	TRBJ2-7	.	.	TGCAGCGTTGAGGAGGATTTCGCCTACGAGCAGTACTTC	CSVEEDFAYEQYF